The 21 T cell receptor beta chains given below trace back to one sample, sequenced in a study of blood T cell repertoires in COVID-19. This table comes from immunoSEQ multiplex PCR, and its TCRdb copy is limited to in-frame clones, with some not included. The sample contains around 45,000 clones, nearly 85% of which appear only once. The sequenced sample consisted of peripheral blood. Receptor source: a man of 80 years or more in a cohort sampled during active COVID-19.

The chain recombines TRBV5-6 with TRBJ1-4; 7 nucleotides align to TRBD1. The V segment lost 3 bases and the J segment 5 bases; nucleotides outside the gene matches: 10. CDR1 and CDR2 (germline): SGHDT, YYEEEE. The CDR3 length is 16 residues. CDR3 amino acids: CASSSRDSSANEKLFF. The CDR3 bases are TGTGCCAGCAGCTCTAGGGACAGCTCCGCGAATGAAAAACTGTTTTTT.

The chain carries TRBV30 and TRBJ2-2, with D uncertain. Between the trimmed V and J ends, which lost 3 bases and 1 base, there was a span of 9 bases. This CDR3 has 14 residues. The germline V gene encodes CDR1 GTSNPN and CDR2 SVGIG (reference sequence). CDR3 loop: CAWRNLLNTGELFF. The CDR3 nucleotides are TGTGCCTGGAGAAATCTGTTGAACACCGGGGAGCTGTTTTTT.

The CDR3 DNA sequence: TGTGCCAGCAATGAGGCGGGAGATCGGGCCAAAAACATTCAGTACTTC. This codes for CASNEAGDRAKNIQYF. The chain carries TRBV28 and TRBJ2-4; 7 bases map to TRBD2. Germline CDR1 and CDR2: MDHEN and SYDVKM. The V segment lost 7 bases and the J segment 1 base; nucleotides outside the gene matches: 10. This CDR3 is 16 amino acids long. The whole variable domain, filled in from reference TRBV28 and TRBJ2-4, reads DVKVTQSSRYLVKRTGEKVFLECVQDMDHENMFWYRQDPGLGLRLIYFSYDVKMKEKGDIPEGYSVSREKKERFSLILESASTNQTSMYLCASNEAGDRAKNIQYFGAGTRLSVL.

The rearrangement links TRBV9 to TRBJ2-3; TRBD2 might be the D (5 bases). V lost 7 bases and J 5 bases, leaving 11 bases between the germline ends. The CDR3 has 12 residues. Germline-derived CDR1 and CDR2 are SGDLS and YYNGEE. As DNA, the CDR3 is TGTGCCAGCTCACCTACTAGAGATACGCAGTATTTT. It translates to CASSPTRDTQYF. Based on the CDR3 plus reference TRBV9 and TRBJ2-3, the full variable domain is DSGVTQTPKHLITATGQRVTLRCSPRSGDLSVYWYQQSLDQGLQFLIQYYNGEERAKGNILERFSAQQFPDLHSELNLSSLELGDSALYFCASSPTRDTQYFGPGTRLTVL.

The CDR3 reads CASSPYGVETQYF. The CDR3 DNA follows: TGTGCCAGTAGCCCTTACGGGGTCGAGACCCAGTACTTC. The chain links TRBV19 to TRBJ2-5; the D gene is possibly TRBD2 (5 bases). The V gene's germline CDR1 is LNHDA and CDR2 SQIVND (reference sequence). CDR3 length: 13 amino acids. V lost 6 bases, J lost 5 bases, and 13 bases lay in between.

The genes are TRBV7-2 and TRBJ2-5; 7 bases are shared with TRBD2. This CDR3 spans 16 amino acids. Germline V gene sequence: CDR1 SGHTA, CDR2 FQGNSA. V dropped 2 bases and J dropped 8; count of bases not matched to a gene: 14. The CDR3 reads CASSLPQSGGGQTQYF. The CDR3, as DNA: TGTGCCAGCAGCTTACCTCAATCGGGCGGGGGTCAAACCCAGTACTTC.

This clone appeared a single time. The chain is built from TRBV7-2 and TRBJ2-4; tentative D call: TRBD2 (6 bases). Trimming took off 3 bases at V and 7 bases at J, with 10 bases between the two ends. This CDR3 has 13 residues. CDR1 SGHTA and CDR2 FQGNSA come from the germline V gene. In nucleotides, the CDR3 is TGTGCCAGCAGCTTCACTGCGGGGAACATTCAGTACTTC. Translation gives CASSFTAGNIQYF.

The chain joins TRBV15 to TRBJ2-2; D uncertain. Germline-derived CDR1 and CDR2 are LNHNV and YYDKDF (reference sequence). V shed 1 base and J shed 8 bases, with 8 bases lying between them. CDR3 length: 13 amino acids. CDR3 nucleotides: TGTGCCACCAGCAGAGCTACTGGTGGGGAGCTGTTTTTT. Translating gives CATSRATGGELFF. The whole variable domain, remainder taken from reference TRBV15 and TRBJ2-2, is DAMVIQNPRYQVTQFGKPVTLSCSQTLNHNVMYWYQQKSSQAPKLLFHYYDKDFNNEADTPDNFQSRRPNTSFCFLDIRSPGLGDTAMYLCATSRATGGELFFGEGSRLTVL.

In its sample, this clone was seen a few times. The chain recombines TRBV7-8 with TRBJ2-5, with 8 bases lining up with TRBD1. Germline V gene data show CDR1 as SGHVS and CDR2 as FQNEAQ. The CDR3 totals 16 residues. The J segment lost 5 bases and the V segment lost 5 bases, leaving 13 bases of the junction unmatched. The CDR3 DNA reads as TGTGCCAGCAGCAACCGTGGGGACAGGACATGGGAGACCCAGTACTTC. It specifies CASSNRGDRTWETQYF.

This clone was seen just once. This chain joins TRBV19 and TRBJ2-2, with 10 bases matching TRBD1. This CDR3 has 16 amino acids. J was trimmed by 6 bases and V by 4 bases; bases with no gene match: 8. Per the germline V gene, CDR1 is LNHDA and CDR2 is SQIVND (reference sequence). The CDR3 nucleotides are TGTGCCAGTAGTAGCACCGGGACAGGGGTAGCCGGGGAGCTGTTTTTT. Translated: CASSSTGTGVAGELFF.

V and J are TRBV2 and TRBJ1-2; no clear D gene. The germline V gene encodes CDR1 SNHLY and CDR2 FYNNEI. The CDR3 contains 13 residues. Deletions cut 5 bases from V and 4 bases from J, with 11 bases between. The CDR3 loop reads CASSTDSSYGYTF. The CDR3 DNA reads as TGTGCCAGCAGTACCGACTCCAGCTATGGCTACACCTTC.

The chain couples TRBV7-2 to TRBJ1-3, with D hard to call. Germline V gives CDR1 SGHTA, CDR2 FQGNSA. The CDR3 has 16 amino acids. Deletions cut 0 bases from V and 0 bases from J, with 9 bases between. For the CDR3, the DNA is TGTGCCAGCAGCTTAGCGTTCCTAAGCTCTGGAAACACCATATATTTT. Its protein is CASSLAFLSSGNTIYF.

The rearrangement links TRBV29-1 to TRBJ1-2; unclear D gene. The CDR3 length is 13 residues. The germline gives CDR1 SQVTM, CDR2 ANQGSEA. V shed 2 bases and J shed 4 bases, with 11 bases lying between them. CDR3 nucleotide sequence: TGCAGCGTTGAAACAGCCAGGTCCTATGGCTACACCTTC. Amino acids: CSVETARSYGYTF.

This clone occurred once. The chain joins TRBV7-2 to TRBJ1-2; D remains ambiguous. Trimming removed 1 base from V and 4 bases from J, with 16 bases in between. The CDR3 extends over 16 amino acids. The germline V gene encodes CDR1 SGHTA and CDR2 FQGNSA. CDR3 region: CASSLEDGSPSYGYTF. The CDR3 DNA reads as TGTGCCAGCAGCTTAGAAGATGGCAGTCCTTCCTATGGCTACACCTTC.

The chain has TRBV3-1 (or the pseudogene TRBV3-2) and TRBJ2-3; TRBD2 matches at 12 bases. V lost 5 bases to trimming and J lost 2 bases; unmatched junction nucleotides: 5. Germline assignment: CDR1 LGHDT and CDR2 YNNKEL (reference sequence). The CDR3 spans 16 residues. The CDR3 here is CASSKTSGGFTDTQYF. DNA for the CDR3: TGTGCCAGCAGCAAAACTAGCGGGGGGTTCACAGATACGCAGTATTTT.

This clone turned up a few times. The chain uses TRBV5-1 and TRBJ1-1, with D unresolved. V dropped 1 base and J dropped 7 bases, with 14 bases sitting between them. In germline, CDR1 is SGHRS, CDR2 YFSETQ. The CDR3 runs 14 residues. DNA of the CDR3: TGCGCCAGCAGCTTGTACGCTGGGAGTCTTGAAGCTTTCTTT. Its translation is CASSLYAGSLEAFF.

The rearrangement links TRBV28 to TRBJ1-6; no firm D call. V lost 8 bases and J lost 10, with 21 bases in between. This CDR3 is built from 15 residues. Germline V CDR1 and CDR2: MDHEN, SYDVKM. The CDR3 coding sequence is TGTGCCAGCGTCCCGGGGAGCGGTCATGGCTCACCCCTCCACTTT. Translation: CASVPGSGHGSPLHF.

A few counts support this clone. The chain carries TRBV5-6 and TRBJ1-4; TRBD1 is a possible D gene (6 bases). The CDR3 runs to 14 residues. The germline V gene encodes CDR1 SGHDT and CDR2 YYEEEE. Between the trimmed V and J ends, which lost 5 bases and 0 bases, there was a span of 8 bases. CDR3 region: CASRRQATNEKLFF. The CDR3 DNA reads TGTGCCAGCAGACGACAGGCAACTAATGAAAAACTGTTTTTT.

Only one count was recorded for this clone. This rearrangement joins TRBV7-2 to TRBJ2-7; TRBD2 matches 7 bases. Germline lookup yields CDR1 SGHTA and CDR2 FQGNSA. There are 13 residues in the CDR3. Unmatched junction bases numbered 8, after V lost 4 bases and J lost 8 bases. CDR3 DNA sequence: TGTGCCAGCAGCTCCTCAGCGGGAACGAAGCAGTACTTC. Its protein is CASSSSAGTKQYF.

This rearrangement joins TRBV30 to TRBJ2-1; 8 positions match TRBD2. The germline V gene has CDR1 GTSNPN and CDR2 SVGIG (reference sequence). V dropped 0 bases and J dropped 2; count of bases not matched to a gene: 6. The CDR3 is 16 residues long. The CDR3 region is CAWSVPPAGAYNEQFF. The CDR3 nucleotides read TGTGCCTGGAGTGTACCCCCAGCGGGGGCCTACAATGAGCAGTTCTTC.

The genes are TRBV5-1 and TRBJ1-2; 10 bases match TRBD1. This CDR3 has 16 residues. Germline loops: CDR1 SGHRS, CDR2 YFSETQ. Trimming took 3 bases from V and 6 from J; bases not matched to a gene: 11. The CDR3 coding sequence is TGCGCCAGCAGCTACCCACCGGGACAGGGGTCAAATGGCTACACCTTC. Its translation is CASSYPPGQGSNGYTF.